This TCR beta chain derives from a study of human T cells and chemical hapten exposure. Overall study results and limits: The study found that DPC sensitization did not change TCRs above 1 in 1000 frequency.

This clonotype was detected a few times. Antigen: not known. The V gene end was trimmed by 1 base and the J gene end by 8 bases; junction bases not matched to a gene: 7. Germline values: CDR1 SGHTA, CDR2 FQGNSA. The CDR3 contains 15 residues. TCRdb used MiXCR to reprocess the RACE reads, holding one entry per CDR3 protein. In the table there are approximately 400,000 distinct CDR3 sequences, approximately 5.1% of which are singletons. Described time point: pre-sensitization, week 0. Treatment meaning: therapeutic diphenylcyclopropenone sensitization with weekly scalp DPC. The receptor was derived from a woman in her forties or fifties with alopecia areata. Some clones in this sample may be carry-over from other donors' samples. The J gene is TRBJ1-4, the V gene TRBV7-2; TRBD1 agrees at 7 bases. The starting material was whole blood, obtained in connection with sensitization to the hapten diphenylcyclopropenone (DPC). The CDR3 region has the DNA TGTGCCAGCAGCTTAGGACAGGGTATGAAGGAAAAACTGTTTTTT. It codes for CASSLGQGMKEKLFF.